Sequencing of this T cell receptor beta chain was carried out in a study of blood T cells in healthy people across ages. This clonotype was counted a few times. Peripheral blood from each donor was collected in a volume of about 9.9 milliliters. The authors isolated at least 7 million PBMCs per sample. Next came a second PCR, run for about 7 to 12 cycles, which used a sample-barcoded 5' primer along with a J-beta primer mix. Each of the cDNA molecules was tagged by a template-switch adaptor with 12 random nucleotides. MiXCR, applied by TCRdb to the 5' RACE reads, yields one record per CDR3 protein. In the table there are 550,000 to 700,000 distinct CDR3 sequences, 27% of which are singletons. The sequence was collected from a woman in her sixties or seventies in good health. The sample comprised blood.

CDR3 sequence: CASSQFRTGGSNSPLHF. As DNA, the CDR3 is TGTGCCAGCAGCCAATTCCGGACAGGGGGGAGTAATTCACCCCTCCACTTT. The chain is built from TRBV11-2 and TRBJ1-6, with 10 bases lining up with TRBD1. Germline V CDR1 and CDR2: SGHAT, FQNNGV. Trimming took 5 bases from V and 6 from J; bases not matched to a gene: 10. CDR3 length: 17 amino acids. The entire variable domain, with the rest obtained from reference TRBV11-2 and TRBJ1-6, is as follows: EAGVAQSPRYKIIEKRQSVAFWCNPISGHATLYWYQQILGQGPKLLIQFQNNGVVDDSQLPKDRFSAERLKGVDSTLKIQPAKLEDSAVYLCASSQFRTGGSNSPLHFGNGTRLTVT.